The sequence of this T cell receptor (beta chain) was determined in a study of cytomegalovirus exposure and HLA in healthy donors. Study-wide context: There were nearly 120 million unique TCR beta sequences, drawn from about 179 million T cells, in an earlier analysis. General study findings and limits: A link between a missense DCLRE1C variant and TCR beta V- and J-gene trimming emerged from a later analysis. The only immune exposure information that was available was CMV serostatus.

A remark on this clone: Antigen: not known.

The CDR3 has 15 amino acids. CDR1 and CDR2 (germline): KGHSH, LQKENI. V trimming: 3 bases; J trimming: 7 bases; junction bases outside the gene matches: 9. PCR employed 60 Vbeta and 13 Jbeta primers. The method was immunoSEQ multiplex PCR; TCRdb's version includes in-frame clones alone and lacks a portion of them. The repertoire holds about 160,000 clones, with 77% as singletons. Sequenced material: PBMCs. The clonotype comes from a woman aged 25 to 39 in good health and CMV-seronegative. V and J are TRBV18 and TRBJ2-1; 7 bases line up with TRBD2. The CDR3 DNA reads TGTGCCAGCTCACCGGCCGGGGGGATGGGGAATGAGCAGTTCTTC. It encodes CASSPAGGMGNEQFF.